This T cell receptor (beta chain) derives from a study of shared clonotypes between healthy human individuals. Naive CD8 cells lacked CD45RO, underwent positive selection for CCR7 and left out terminally differentiated effector memory CD45RA+ cells. Using immunoSEQ multiplex PCR, the repertoire was profiled, and TCRdb retains in-frame clones only, with some absent. The sample includes 1.5 million to 2.5 million clones, around 96% of them seen just once. The V gene lost 0 bases and the J gene lost 0 bases, with 11 bases spanning the gap. Germline V gene sequence: CDR1 MNHEY, CDR2 SMNVEV (reference sequence). The CDR3 has 17 residues.

The sequence was collected from a man aged 18 to 29 in good health. The sequenced sample was naive CD8+ T cells sorted from blood. This chain links TRBV27 with TRBJ2-2; D tentatively reads TRBD1 or TRBD2 (5 bases each). The CDR3: CASSLSRDHANTGELFF. CDR3 nucleotide sequence: TGTGCCAGCAGTTTATCTCGGGACCACGCGAACACCGGGGAGCTGTTTTTT.